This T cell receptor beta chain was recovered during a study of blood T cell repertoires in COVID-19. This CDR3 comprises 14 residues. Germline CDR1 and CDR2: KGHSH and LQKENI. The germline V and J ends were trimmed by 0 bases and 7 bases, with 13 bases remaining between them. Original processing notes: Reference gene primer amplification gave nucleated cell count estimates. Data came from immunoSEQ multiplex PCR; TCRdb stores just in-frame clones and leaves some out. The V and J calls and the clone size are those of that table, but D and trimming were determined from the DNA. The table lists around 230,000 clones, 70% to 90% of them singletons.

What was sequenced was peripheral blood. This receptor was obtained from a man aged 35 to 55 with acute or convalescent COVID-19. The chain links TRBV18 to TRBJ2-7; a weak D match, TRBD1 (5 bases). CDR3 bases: TGTGCCAGCTCACCACCGGTCGCAGGGCTAGAGCAGTACTTC. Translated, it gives CASSPPVAGLEQYF.